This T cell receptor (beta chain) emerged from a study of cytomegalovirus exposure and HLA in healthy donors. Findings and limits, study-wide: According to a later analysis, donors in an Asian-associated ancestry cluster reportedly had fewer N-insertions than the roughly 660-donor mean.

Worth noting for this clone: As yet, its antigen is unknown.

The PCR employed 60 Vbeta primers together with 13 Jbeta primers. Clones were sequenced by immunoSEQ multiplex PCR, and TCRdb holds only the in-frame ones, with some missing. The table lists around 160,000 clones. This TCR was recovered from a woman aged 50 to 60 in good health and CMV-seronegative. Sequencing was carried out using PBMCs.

CDR3 sequence (DNA): TGCGCCAGCAGCCAAGAAGTTGTACCATCGGAAGAGACCCAGTACTTC. Residues: CASSQEVVPSEETQYF. V gene TRBV4-3 combines with J gene TRBJ2-5, with D hard to call. The V and J ends lost 0 bases and 3 bases respectively, with 14 bases between them. The V gene's germline CDR1 is LGHNA and CDR2 YSLEER. The CDR3 runs to 16 residues.